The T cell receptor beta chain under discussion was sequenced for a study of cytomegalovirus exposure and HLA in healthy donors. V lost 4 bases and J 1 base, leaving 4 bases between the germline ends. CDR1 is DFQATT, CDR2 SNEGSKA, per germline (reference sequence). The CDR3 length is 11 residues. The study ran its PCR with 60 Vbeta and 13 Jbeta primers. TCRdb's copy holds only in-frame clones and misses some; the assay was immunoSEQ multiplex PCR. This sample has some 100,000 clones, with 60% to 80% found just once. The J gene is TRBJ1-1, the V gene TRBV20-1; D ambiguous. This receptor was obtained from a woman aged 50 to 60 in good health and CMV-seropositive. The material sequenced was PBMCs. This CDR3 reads CSATGNTEAFF. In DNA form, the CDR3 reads TGCAGTGCTACAGGGAACACTGAAGCTTTCTTT.